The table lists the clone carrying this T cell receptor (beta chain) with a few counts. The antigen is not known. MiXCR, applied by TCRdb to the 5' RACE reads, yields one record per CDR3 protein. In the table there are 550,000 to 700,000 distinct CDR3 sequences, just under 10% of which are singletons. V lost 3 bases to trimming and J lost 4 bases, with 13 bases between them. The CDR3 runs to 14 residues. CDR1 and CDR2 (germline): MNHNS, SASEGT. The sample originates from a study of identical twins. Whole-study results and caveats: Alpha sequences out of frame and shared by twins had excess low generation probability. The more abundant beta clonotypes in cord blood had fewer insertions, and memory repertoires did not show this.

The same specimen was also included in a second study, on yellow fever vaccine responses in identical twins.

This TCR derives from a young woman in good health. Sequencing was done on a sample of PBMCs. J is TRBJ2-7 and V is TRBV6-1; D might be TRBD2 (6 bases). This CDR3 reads CASSDNGSGYEQYF. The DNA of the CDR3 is TGTGCCAGCAGTGACAACGGGAGCGGTTACGAGCAGTACTTC.